This T cell receptor (beta chain) was captured in a study of OX40 agonist ivuxolimab in advanced cancers. Germline V lookup: CDR1 MGHRA, CDR2 YSYEKL. The CDR3 is 14 residues long. The germline V and J ends were trimmed by 0 bases and 8 bases, with 11 bases remaining between them. The method was immunoSEQ multiplex PCR; TCRdb's version includes in-frame clones alone and lacks a portion of them. The repertoire includes 55,000 to 70,000 clones, 65% to 90% of them detected once, and about 0.8% sits in the top ten. V and J are TRBV4-1 and TRBJ2-1; D unclear. The specimen comprised CD4+ or CD8+ T cells sorted from blood, sampled in a trial of the OX40 agonist ivuxolimab. The clonotype originates from an adult with an advanced solid tumor such as melanoma, head and neck, liver or kidney cancer. In nucleotides, the CDR3 is TGCGCCAGCAGCCAAGATTTAGGATTCCATGAGCAGTTCTTC. It is translated as CASSQDLGFHEQFF.